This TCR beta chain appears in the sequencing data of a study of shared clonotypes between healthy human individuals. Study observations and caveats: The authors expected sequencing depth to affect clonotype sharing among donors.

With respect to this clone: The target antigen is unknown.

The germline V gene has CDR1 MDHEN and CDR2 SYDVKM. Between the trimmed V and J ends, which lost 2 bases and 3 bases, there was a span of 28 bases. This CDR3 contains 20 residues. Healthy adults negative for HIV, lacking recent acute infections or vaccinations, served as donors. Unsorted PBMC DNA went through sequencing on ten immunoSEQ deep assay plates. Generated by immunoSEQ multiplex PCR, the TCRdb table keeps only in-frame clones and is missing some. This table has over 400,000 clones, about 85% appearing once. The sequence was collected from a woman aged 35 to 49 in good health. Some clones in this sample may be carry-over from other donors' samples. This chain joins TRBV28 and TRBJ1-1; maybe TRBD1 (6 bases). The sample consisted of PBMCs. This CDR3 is CASSLANRGGVTIPDTEAFF. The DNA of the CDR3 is TGTGCCAGCAGTTTAGCGAATAGGGGGGGGGTTACCATCCCGGACACTGAAGCTTTCTTT.